The 4 T cell receptor beta chains listed next were all sequenced from one sample in a study of early T cells in non-severe SARS-CoV-2 infection. A single record per CDR3 protein comes from TCRdb applying MiXCR to the 5' RACE reads. The data show approximately 64,000 distinct CDR3 sequences, with less than 20% seen just once and about 8.8% held by the top ten. Sequences were derived from whole blood, sampled at baseline. All receptors come from an adult who was a healthcare worker with PCR-confirmed SARS-CoV-2 infection or an uninfected control (not recorded which).

This clonotype occurred many times. The chain joins TRBV29-1 to TRBJ1-2; 9 bases are a match to TRBD1. The CDR3 totals 13 residues. Germline CDR1 reads SQVTM; CDR2 reads ANQGSEA. Germline trimming cut 5 bases from V and 8 bases from J; bases unmatched to any gene: 9. CDR3 sequence reads: CSVLRTGVQGYTF. Written as DNA, the CDR3 is TGCAGCGTTCTTCGGACAGGGGTCCAGGGCTACACCTTC.

This chain links TRBV7-8 with TRBJ2-2; D is tentatively TRBD1 or TRBD2 (5 bases each). The CDR3 length is 16 residues. In germline, CDR1 is SGHVS, CDR2 FQNEAQ. Trimming took off 5 bases at V and 2 bases at J, with 15 bases between the two ends. The CDR3 spells CASSPLGDQNTGELFF. CDR3 coding DNA: TGTGCCAGCAGCCCCCTCGGGGACCAAAACACCGGGGAGCTGTTTTTT.

This chain uses TRBV7-2 with TRBJ2-1; a weak D match, TRBD2 (5 bases). CDR3 length equals 11 residues. Germline V lookup: CDR1 SGHTA, CDR2 FQGNSA. With 3 bases removed from V and 15 bases from J, the gap between germline ends came to 12 bases. This CDR3 is CASSLSRELFF. Here the CDR3 DNA reads TGTGCCAGCAGCTTGTCTCGGGAACTGTTCTTC.

The CDR3 loop reads CSVPGLAGGETQYF. The CDR3, as DNA: TGCAGCGTTCCCGGACTAGCGGGAGGTGAGACCCAGTACTTC. The chain employs TRBV29-1 and TRBJ2-5; TRBD2 matches at 14 bases. The CDR3 consists of 14 residues. Germline loops: CDR1 SQVTM, CDR2 ANQGSEA. The trim removed 5 bases at V and 5 bases at J, leaving 4 bases unmatched.